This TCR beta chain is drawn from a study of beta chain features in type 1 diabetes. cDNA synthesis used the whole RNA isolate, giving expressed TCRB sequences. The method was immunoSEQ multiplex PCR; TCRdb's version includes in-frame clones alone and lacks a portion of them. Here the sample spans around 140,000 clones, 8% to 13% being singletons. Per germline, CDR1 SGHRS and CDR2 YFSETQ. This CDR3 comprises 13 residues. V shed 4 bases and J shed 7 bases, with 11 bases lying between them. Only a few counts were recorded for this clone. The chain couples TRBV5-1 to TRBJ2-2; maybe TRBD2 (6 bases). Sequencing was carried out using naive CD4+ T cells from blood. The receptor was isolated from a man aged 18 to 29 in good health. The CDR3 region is CASSRQGGGELFF. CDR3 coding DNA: TGCGCCAGCAGCAGGCAGGGAGGCGGGGAGCTGTTTTTT.